This T cell receptor (beta chain) is from a study of blood T cells in healthy people across ages. A second about 7 to 11 cycle PCR used barcoded and J-beta primers. Every cDNA was tagged by a template-switch adaptor with 12 random nucleotides. TCRdb itself ran the 5' RACE reads through MiXCR, one entry per CDR3 protein. The sample consists of fewer than 800,000 distinct CDR3 sequences, less than 40% of them appearing once. General study results and limits: Naive T cell percentage showed a strong correlation with TCR beta diversity. Per million T cells, the diversity of TCR beta decreased roughly linearly as age advanced.

V dropped 2 bases and J dropped 2 bases, with 9 bases sitting between them. The CDR3 totals 14 residues. The germline gives CDR1 SGDLS, CDR2 YYNGEE. This clonotype showed up many times. No antigen is known for it. Sequenced sample: blood. The chain couples TRBV9 to TRBJ2-3, with D unresolved. The clonotype was recovered from a woman over 75 in good health. The DNA for the CDR3 is TGTGCCAGCAGCGTTTCCTTTTTCACAGATACGCAGTATTTT. Its translation is CASSVSFFTDTQYF.